The rows below give T cell receptor beta chains drawn from one sample of a study of identical twins. TCRdb re-derived calls from the 5' RACE reads in MiXCR, one entry per CDR3 protein. In the table there are roughly 220,000 distinct CDR3 sequences, 5.5% to 7.5% of which are singletons. These same data were also listed under a study on T cells expressing NK-cell markers.

The source material was CD8+ T cells sorted from blood. Source of these receptors: a woman under 30 in good health. Each CDR3 is given with its conserved first and last residue. Each record gives: J gene, V gene, CDR3 protein.

TRBJ2-7 TRBV27 CASSSVFEQYF
TRBJ2-7 TRBV7-9 CAIYGAAGRYEQYF
TRBJ2-1 TRBV7-6 CASADTSYNEQFF
TRBJ2-5 TRBV7-6 CASSLVIGETQYF
TRBJ2-3 TRBV7-3 CASRGHNTDTQYF
TRBJ1-2 TRBV9 CASSHTNQTGPYGYTF
TRBJ2-3 TRBV9 CASFSRERRWDTQYF
TRBJ2-1 TRBV20-1 CSARPTSGSYNEQFF
TRBJ2-5 TRBV9 CASSPRAGGPSETQYF
TRBJ1-6 TRBV25-1 CVSSPPDRGHNSPLHF
TRBJ2-7 TRBV7-9 CASSFWGQGMNEQYF
TRBJ1-6 TRBV21-1 CASRPQGRALGSPLHF
TRBJ2-1 TRBV27 CASSRAGGSYNEQFF
TRBJ1-1 TRBV6-1 CASSPGRDRGGEAFF
TRBJ2-7 TRBV7-9 CASSLALPSGLSYEQYF
TRBJ1-1 TRBV28 CASTKGGNTEAFF
TRBJ2-7 TRBV30 CAWGLRFRGDEQYF
TRBJ2-7 TRBV28 CASSRSYYEQYF
TRBJ1-1 TRBV11-2 CASSVVGAFF
TRBJ2-7 TRBV2 CASNYGNYEQYF
TRBJ1-1 TRBV7-9 CASSAAGVNTEAFF
TRBJ1-2 TRBV5-1 CASKTHRGDGYTF
TRBJ2-5 TRBV12-3/TRBV12-4 CASSETWAEETQYF
TRBJ2-1 TRBV15 CATSRGGRGSYNEQFF
TRBJ2-5 TRBV9 CASSTRAGGPGETQYF
TRBJ2-7 TRBV11-2 CASSGTGHEQYF